This T cell receptor (beta chain) was captured in a study of regulatory T cells in long-lasting Graves disease. Overall study findings and caveats: Newly diagnosed Graves' patients exceeded persistent ones in TCR diversity.

Time point: newly diagnosed GD, antithyroid drugs for less than 3 months. Making the TCR library involved RNA that had been extracted from PBMCs. This CDR3 spans 14 amino acids. The V gene's germline CDR1 is LNHNV and CDR2 YYDKDF (reference sequence). V shed 5 bases and J 0 bases; nucleotides not matched to a gene: 4. Library construction for TCR beta used iRepertoire HTBI primers and Arm-PCR of CDR3 regions. TCRdb re-called the multiplex PCR reads with MiXCR, one entry per CDR3 protein. This table holds about 540,000 distinct CDR3 sequences, 13% found once. Concerning this clonotype: What it binds is unknown.

The sample was also reused in another study, on T cells in Graves' hyperthyroidism and ophthalmopathy. That study adds: Clinical symptoms, serum thyroxine, TRAb, thyroid ultrasound and orbital computed tomography established diagnosis. The TCR CDR3 first-round RT-PCR relied on the HTBI primer set.

Sequences were derived from peripheral blood mononuclear cells (PBMCs), sampled at new diagnosis, from a patient treated with antithyroid drugs. The chain couples TRBV15 to TRBJ2-7; TRBD1 agrees at 7 bases. The origin of this receptor is a man aged 25-45 years with Graves disease. DNA of the CDR3: TGTGCCACCAGCCGGGACAGTATCTCCTACGAGCAGTACTTC. The encoded protein is CATSRDSISYEQYF.